This TCR beta chain emerged from a study of T-cell memory formation after mild COVID-19. TCRdb reanalysed the 5' RACE reads using MiXCR and keeps one entry per CDR3 protein. The sample carries around 510,000 distinct CDR3 sequences, about 20% recorded once. This CDR3 is 18 amino acids long. Germline V gives CDR1 MNHEY, CDR2 SVGAGI. With 5 bases clipped from V and 3 bases from J, the junction kept 12 bases outside the gene matches. The sequenced material came from PBMCs or a T cell subset sorted from them (not recorded which). The chain recombines TRBV6-5 with TRBJ2-6; TRBD2 matches at 8 bases. This clonotype originated in an adult woman who had mild COVID-19 (a few samples of this study predate the infection). Cell type and time point are not known. This CDR3 is CASSQTGGAGGGANVLTF. CDR3 DNA: TGTGCCAGCAGTCAAACGGGGGGGGCCGGTGGTGGGGCCAACGTCCTGACTTTC.